Reported below is one T cell receptor beta chain. This sample was taken from a study of T cell changes during pregnancy in multiple sclerosis. Here immunoSEQ multiplex PCR was the method, and the copy in TCRdb shows in-frame clones only, minus some. The sample lists under 45,000 clones; roughly 90% were seen once. The CDR3 length is 16 residues. The V end lost 6 bases, the J end lost 2 bases, and 19 bases lay between the germline ends. Germline V gene sequence: CDR1 LNHDA, CDR2 SQIVND (reference sequence). Source: CD4+ T cells from peripheral blood mononuclear cells, taken in the first trimester of pregnancy. The V call is TRBV19, the J call TRBJ1-1; D ambiguous. The source is a female donor with multiple sclerosis, enrolled in a pregnancy study. In DNA form, the CDR3 reads TGTGCCAGTAGCGACACTTATTTAAAGATAAACACTGAAGCTTTCTTT. Translating gives CASSDTYLKINTEAFF.